This TCR beta chain was profiled in a study of regulatory T cells in long-lasting Graves disease. Time point of the sample: newly diagnosed GD, antithyroid drugs for less than 3 months. Following extraction of RNA from PBMCs, that RNA was used to make the TCR library. V was clipped by 8 bases and J by 1 base; unmatched bases: 8. CDR1 and CDR2 from the germline V gene are MNHNS and SASEGT. There are 17 residues in the CDR3. Through Arm-PCR of CDR3 regions and iRepertoire HTBI primers, TCR beta libraries were built. One entry per CDR3 protein results from TCRdb running MiXCR on the multiplex PCR reads. The sample carries 400,000 to 500,000 distinct CDR3 sequences, 14% recorded once. The data also belong to a second study, concerning T cells in Graves' hyperthyroidism and ophthalmopathy.

This receptor was identified in a woman aged 50 to 65 with Graves disease. The chain couples TRBV6-1 to TRBJ2-1; 13 nucleotides match TRBD2. The starting material was peripheral blood mononuclear cells (PBMCs), obtained at new diagnosis, from a patient treated with antithyroid drugs. The CDR3 spells CASEPQTSGRSYNEQFF. The CDR3 DNA is TGTGCCAGCGAGCCCCAGACTAGCGGGAGGTCCTACAATGAGCAGTTCTTC.